This T cell receptor (beta chain) originates from a study of blood T cell repertoires in COVID-19. About the research overall: In each case, the material was cDNA or gDNA derived from T cells, B-cell-depleted T cells, or PBMCs.

CDR1 is LNHDA, CDR2 SQIVND, per germline (reference sequence). This CDR3 region has 16 residues. Germline trimming cut 5 bases from V and 4 bases from J; bases unmatched to any gene: 8. Source study methods: Researchers report that nucleated cell counts were estimated from reference gene primer amplification. Sequencing used immunoSEQ multiplex PCR; TCRdb keeps in-frame clones, though not all of them. The D gene and trimming were derived from the DNA, and the V and J assignments and clone size from that table. The data show about 250,000 clones, about nine tenths seen once. All enrollees were about 18 to 90 years old and from 25 or so US areas. Symptom resolution, clearance, or two negative PCRs marked donors in Cohort 3 as recovered.

What was sequenced was PBMCs or T cells enriched from blood (not recorded which). The TCR originated in a man aged 40-49 years who had recovered from COVID-19. This chain connects TRBV19 to TRBJ1-6; 7 positions agree with TRBD1. CDR3 nucleotide sequence: TGTGCCAGTAGTGATACAGGGGCCGGATATAATTCACCCCTCCACTTT. Translating it yields CASSDTGAGYNSPLHF.